This T cell receptor beta chain was documented in a study of T cell responses to AZD1222 COVID-19 vaccine. Notes on the study in general: Only 5 or 6 individuals given AZD1222 were seropositive at baseline.

On this clone: Its matching antigen is unknown.

The trim removed 10 bases at V and 7 bases at J, leaving 11 bases unmatched. CDR1 and CDR2 from the germline V gene are LNHDA and SQIVND (reference sequence). This CDR3 comprises 14 residues. TCRdb keeps only in-frame clones here, not all; method: immunoSEQ multiplex PCR. The sample lists 150,000 to 200,000 clones; roughly 89% were seen once. The clonotype originates from an adult in good health. Source: peripheral blood, taken on day 0 of AZD1222 vaccination. V is TRBV19 and J is TRBJ2-1, with 9 positions matching TRBD2. CDR3 DNA: TGTGCCACAGCGGCAGCGGGAGGAGGTAATGAGCAGTTCTTC. Amino acids: CATAAAGGGNEQFF.